Listed below are T cell receptor beta chains from one sample, sequenced in a study of beta chain features in type 1 diabetes. Method: immunoSEQ multiplex PCR; TCRdb's copy keeps in-frame clones and lacks some. The repertoire has some 300,000 clones, around 7.3% of them found once; the top ten carry 1%. Material for sequencing was central memory CD4+ T cells from blood. All receptors come from a woman in her late teens or twenties in good health. CDR3s include the opening cysteine and the closing phenylalanine or tryptophan. Fields, in order: V gene, CDR3 protein.

v_call: TRBV6-5; cdr3_aa: CASSYESGNEQFF
v_call: TRBV7-8; cdr3_aa: CASSFGPGDSYGYTF
v_call: TRBV7-2; cdr3_aa: CASSQTGTPEAFF
v_call: TRBV5-5; cdr3_aa: CASSWRTTTGELFF
v_call: TRBV30; cdr3_aa: CAWSVRGQGPQHF
v_call: TRBV4-3; cdr3_aa: CASSPRGTGANVLTF
v_call: TRBV29-1; cdr3_aa: CSVGGGRGSYEQYF
v_call: TRBV7-2; cdr3_aa: CASSSNKQGLYGYTF
v_call: TRBV12-5; cdr3_aa: CASGPGTSNRDEQFF
v_call: TRBV4-1; cdr3_aa: CASSQGGPDTQYF
v_call: TRBV18; cdr3_aa: CASSSGTGNTEAFF
v_call: TRBV18; cdr3_aa: CASSPNFGDSQETQYF
v_call: TRBV2; cdr3_aa: CAVGRQETQYF
v_call: TRBV28; cdr3_aa: CASTLDLGVPAFF
v_call: TRBV20-1; cdr3_aa: CSAPRGETQYF
v_call: TRBV6-4; cdr3_aa: CASSLGASGRKDYNEQFF
v_call: TRBV11-2; cdr3_aa: CASSPGQGFADTQYF
v_call: TRBV18; cdr3_aa: CASSPSRTYSYNEQFF
v_call: TRBV4-2; cdr3_aa: CASSQETTGELFF
v_call: TRBV6-5; cdr3_aa: CASKRTGLNQPQHF
v_call: TRBV5-6; cdr3_aa: CASSLARSQGTQYF
v_call: TRBV29-1; cdr3_aa: CSGRRGTNEKLFF
v_call: TRBV5-1; cdr3_aa: CASSKGEGTGELFF
v_call: TRBV18; cdr3_aa: CASSPGDYQPQHF
v_call: TRBV5-4; cdr3_aa: CASSLGGGNTGELFF
v_call: TRBV4-2; cdr3_aa: CASSLGVPLATQYF
v_call: TRBV10-3; cdr3_aa: CASGLAGGRTDTQYF
v_call: TRBV29-1; cdr3_aa: CSVEDGTGTPGELFF
v_call: TRBV19; cdr3_aa: CASSIDPRWDLGNTIYF
v_call: TRBV25-1; cdr3_aa: CASSRGAVGTDTQYF
v_call: TRBV5-8; cdr3_aa: CASSSRTYEQYF
v_call: TRBV2; cdr3_aa: CASRIAENTGELFF
v_call: TRBV7-6; cdr3_aa: CASSSSASGSSYEQYF
v_call: TRBV9; cdr3_aa: CASSEAGSRNTEAFF
v_call: TRBV9; cdr3_aa: CASSVGQNEKLFF
v_call: TRBV11-1; cdr3_aa: CASSTRQGSLGANVLTF
v_call: TRBV4-2; cdr3_aa: CASSPSRGGNQPQHF
v_call: TRBV10-3; cdr3_aa: CAISDMGDKETQYF
v_call: TRBV28; cdr3_aa: CASSLTGQAQETQYF
v_call: TRBV29-1; cdr3_aa: CSVVDSLNEKLFF
v_call: TRBV29-1; cdr3_aa: CSVGKPGPSSEQYF
v_call: TRBV11-3; cdr3_aa: CASSLGISGETQYF
v_call: TRBV4-2; cdr3_aa: CASSQAQGTDTQYF